This TCR beta chain was observed in a study of Ad26.COV2.S vaccination and SARS-CoV-2 variants. Looking at the study overall: Doses of Ad26.COV2.S were injected into muscle once or twice, 56 days apart. Study findings and constraints: Substantial response breadth was reportedly seen for spike-specific CD8+ and CD4+ T cells after vaccination. Vaccinees showed greater spike-specific TCR breadth than placebo recipients.

The data were produced by immunoSEQ multiplex PCR, yet TCRdb's version contains in-frame clones alone and is incomplete. The sample lists roughly 320,000 clones; about 85% were seen once. Treatment reported: 15 to 20 received Ad26.COV2.S at low or high dose, single or two shots; about 5 received placebo; per-sample allocation not given. Sampling happened 63 days after the first vaccine or placebo injection. In the vaccine, an Ad26 vector expressed the SARS-CoV-2 spike of the Wuhan strain. Of note for this clone: The antigen remains unidentified.

V gave up 1 base and J gave up 0 bases; unmatched junction bases: 0. Per germline, CDR1 SGHAT and CDR2 FQNNGV. The length of the CDR3 is 15 residues. The sequence was obtained from a person between 18 and 59 years old who received the Ad26.COV2.S COVID-19 vaccine or a placebo. Specimen: peripheral blood, collected in a trial of Ad26.COV2.S vaccine versus placebo. V gene TRBV11-2 combines with J gene TRBJ2-7, with 10 bases matching TRBD2. The CDR3 region is CASSLASGGSYEQYF. CDR3 in DNA: TGTGCCAGCAGCTTAGCTAGCGGGGGCTCCTACGAGCAGTACTTC.